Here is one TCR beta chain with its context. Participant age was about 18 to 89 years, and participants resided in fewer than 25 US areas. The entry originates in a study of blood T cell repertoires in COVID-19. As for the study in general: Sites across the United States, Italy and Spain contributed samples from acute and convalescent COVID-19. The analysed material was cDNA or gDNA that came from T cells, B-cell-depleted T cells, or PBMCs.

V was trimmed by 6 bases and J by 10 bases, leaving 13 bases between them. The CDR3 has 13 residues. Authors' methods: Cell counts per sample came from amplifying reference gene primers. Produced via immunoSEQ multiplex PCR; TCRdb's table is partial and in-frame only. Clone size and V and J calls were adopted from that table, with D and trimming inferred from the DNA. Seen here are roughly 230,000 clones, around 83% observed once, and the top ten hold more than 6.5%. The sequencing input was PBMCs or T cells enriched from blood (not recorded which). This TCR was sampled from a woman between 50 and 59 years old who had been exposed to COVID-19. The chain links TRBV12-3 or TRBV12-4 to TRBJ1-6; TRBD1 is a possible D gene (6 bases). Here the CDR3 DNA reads TGTGCCAGCAGGGACCAGGGGATCTCACCCCTCCACTTT. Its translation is CASRDQGISPLHF.